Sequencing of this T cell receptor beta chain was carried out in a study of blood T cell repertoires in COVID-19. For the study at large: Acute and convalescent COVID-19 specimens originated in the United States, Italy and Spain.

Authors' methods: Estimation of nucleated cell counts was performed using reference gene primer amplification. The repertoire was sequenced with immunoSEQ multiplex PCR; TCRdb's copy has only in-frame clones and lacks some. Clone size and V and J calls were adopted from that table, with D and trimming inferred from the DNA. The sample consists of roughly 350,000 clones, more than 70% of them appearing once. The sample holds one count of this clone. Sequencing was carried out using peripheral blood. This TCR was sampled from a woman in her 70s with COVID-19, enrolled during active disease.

CDR3 DNA sequence: TGTGCCAGCAGCCCTACAGGGGACCCCTATGGCTACACCTTC. Translating gives CASSPTGDPYGYTF. The V gene is TRBV7-3, the J gene TRBJ1-2; 7 bases agree with TRBD1. This CDR3 is 14 amino acids long. In germline, CDR1 is SGHTA, CDR2 FQGTGA. V trimming: 5 bases; J trimming: 4 bases; junction bases outside the gene matches: 7.